A single sample gave rise to the 22 T cell receptor beta chains below, sequenced in a study of shared clonotypes between healthy human individuals. Measured with immunoSEQ multiplex PCR; TCRdb has only the in-frame clones, and not every one. Of under 600,000 clones in the sample, 90% to 97% are singletons; the top ten hold about 0.068%. Sequencing was carried out using naive CD4+ T cells sorted from blood. Subset: CD45RA+ positively selected. Receptors were obtained from a woman younger than 45 in good health.

V and J are TRBV6-6 and TRBJ2-5; 8 nucleotides line up with TRBD1. With 6 bases clipped from V and 5 bases from J, the junction kept 14 bases outside the gene matches. The CDR3 totals 16 residues. Germline V gene sequence: CDR1 MNHNY, CDR2 SVGAGI (reference sequence). CDR3 region: CASRPSLRQGRETQYF. CDR3 sequence (DNA): TGTGCCAGCAGACCCTCCCTAAGACAGGGGAGGGAGACCCAGTACTTC.

The chain joins TRBV6-4 to TRBJ2-1, with D tentatively TRBD1 or TRBD2 (5 bases each). This CDR3 has 16 residues. V lost 3 bases to trimming and J lost 2 bases, with 14 bases between them. Germline values: CDR1 MRHNA, CDR2 SNTAGT. CDR3 sequence reads: CASSEGPGPAYNEQFF. CDR3 nucleotides: TGTGCCAGCAGTGAGGGTCCGGGGCCGGCCTACAATGAGCAGTTCTTC.

For this clone: The sample carries other DNA sequences with the same CDR3. The chain combines TRBV15 with TRBJ1-5; no clear D gene. The CDR3 is made up of 15 amino acids. Germline V gene sequence: CDR1 LNHNV, CDR2 YYDKDF (reference sequence). V was clipped by 0 bases and J by 2 bases, with 8 bases between them. The CDR3 region has the DNA TGTGCCACCAGCAGAGAAGGAACTGGCAATCAGCCCCAGCATTTT. Protein: CATSREGTGNQPQHF.

The CDR3 region is CASSFTRAHEQFF. Written as DNA, the CDR3 is TGCGCCAGCAGCTTCACTAGAGCCCATGAGCAGTTCTTC. The chain recombines TRBV5-1 with TRBJ2-1; maybe TRBD2 (5 bases). The germline V gene encodes CDR1 SGHRS and CDR2 YFSETQ. V lost 2 bases, J lost 8 bases, and 11 bases lay in between. The CDR3 has 13 residues.

The CDR3 nucleotides read TGTGCCAGCAGTTGGGGTTGGAACTATGGCTACACCTTC. Protein product: CASSWGWNYGYTF. The V call is TRBV6-5, the J call TRBJ1-2; D not certain. CDR1 is MNHEY, CDR2 SVGAGI, per germline. V was clipped by 4 bases and J by 2 bases, with 8 bases between them. CDR3 size: 13 residues.

The V call is TRBV5-6, the J call TRBJ2-5, with D perhaps matching TRBD2 (5 bases). This CDR3 has 12 amino acids. V shed 0 bases and J shed 9 bases, with 9 bases lying between them. The germline gives CDR1 SGHDT, CDR2 YYEEEE. The CDR3 loop reads CASSLDPAAQYF. The CDR3 bases are TGTGCCAGCAGCTTGGATCCAGCGGCCCAGTACTTC.

This clone is a singleton in its sample. The chain joins TRBV28 to TRBJ2-7; 10 positions agree with TRBD2. V was pared by 5 bases and J by 4 bases, with 8 bases of the junction left unmatched. The germline V gene has CDR1 MDHEN and CDR2 SYDVKM. This CDR3 region has 15 residues. The CDR3 loop reads CASSEFSGRMYEQYF. The CDR3 DNA follows: TGTGCCAGCAGTGAATTTAGCGGGAGGATGTACGAGCAGTACTTC.

Remarks on this clone: Distinct nucleotide sequences in the sample also encode this CDR3. The rearrangement uses TRBV5-1 and TRBJ2-3, with D uncertain. Per the germline V gene, CDR1 is SGHRS and CDR2 is YFSETQ. The V end lost 0 bases, the J end lost 2 bases, and 7 bases lay between the germline ends. The CDR3 runs 14 residues. The CDR3 sequence: CASSLGGPTDTQYF. The CDR3 DNA reads TGCGCCAGCAGCTTGGGCGGACCCACAGATACGCAGTATTTT. Looking up the rest from reference TRBV5-1 and TRBJ2-3 gives the full variable domain: KAGVTQTPRYLIKTRGQQVTLSCSPISGHRSVSWYQQTPGQGLQFLFEYFSETQRNKGNFPGRFSGRQFSNSRSEMNVSTLELGDSALYLCASSLGGPTDTQYFGPGTRLTVL.

This clone has just one count. The chain employs TRBV5-4 and TRBJ1-1; D uncertain. Trimming removed 4 bases from V and 2 bases from J, with 15 bases in between. CDR1 is SGHNT, CDR2 YYREEE, per germline (reference sequence). The CDR3 sequence is 15 residues long. In DNA, the CDR3 is TGTGCCAGCAGCCGCGATCAGGATTTTAACACTGAAGCTTTCTTT. This encodes CASSRDQDFNTEAFF.

The chain employs TRBV2 and TRBJ1-5; weak D call: TRBD1 (5 bases). V lost 5 bases and J lost 0, with 14 bases in between. Germline loops: CDR1 SNHLY, CDR2 FYNNEI. CDR3 size: 16 residues. DNA of the CDR3: TGTGCCAGCAGTAGAGACAGTTTGTCTAGCAATCAGCCCCAGCATTTT. It codes for CASSRDSLSSNQPQHF. The full variable domain, with the rest looked up from reference TRBV2 and TRBJ1-5, is EPEVTQTPSHQVTQMGQEVILRCVPISNHLYFYWYRQILGQKVEFLVSFYNNEISEKSEIFDDQFSVERPDGSNFTLKIRSTKLEDSAMYFCASSRDSLSSNQPQHFGDGTRLSIL.

The rearrangement joins TRBV4-1 to TRBJ2-1, with TRBD2 identical over 10 bases. The CDR3 runs to 19 residues. Germline CDR1 and CDR2: MGHRA and YSYEKL. After removal of 6 bases from V and 0 bases from J, the junction contained 14 bases not matched to a gene. CDR3 in DNA: TGCGCCAGCAGGAGTCTAGCGGGAGTCACGTCGAGCTCCTACAATGAGCAGTTCTTC. It specifies CASRSLAGVTSSSYNEQFF.

The chain links TRBV9 to TRBJ2-7, with D perhaps TRBD2 (6 bases). CDR3 length: 15 amino acids. V was shortened by 4 bases and J by 0 bases, with 14 bases between the two germline ends. CDR1 SGDLS and CDR2 YYNGEE come from the germline V gene. The CDR3 DNA is TGTGCCAGCAGCCCAGGAGGGGTTACCTCCTACGAGCAGTACTTC. Translating gives CASSPGGVTSYEQYF.

The table lists this clone with a few counts. V gene TRBV11-2 combines with J gene TRBJ1-2, with D unclear. The CDR3 totals 13 residues. V shed 5 bases and J shed 2 bases, with 9 bases lying between them. Germline V gene data show CDR1 as SGHAT and CDR2 as FQNNGV. The CDR3 nucleotides read TGTGCCAGCAGCCCCGACACAAACTATGGCTACACCTTC. It translates to CASSPDTNYGYTF.

The J gene is TRBJ2-4, the V gene TRBV2; 13 bases are shared with TRBD2. CDR1 and CDR2 from the germline V gene are SNHLY and FYNNEI. Unmatched junction bases numbered 10, after V lost 6 bases and J lost 2 bases. There are 18 residues in the CDR3. DNA for the CDR3: TGTGCCAGCAGGGACAGGACTAGCGGGAGAGGAACCAAAAACATTCAGTACTTC. It codes for CASRDRTSGRGTKNIQYF.

The chain is built from TRBV25-1 and TRBJ2-7; 7 nucleotides agree with TRBD1. V lost 5 bases, J lost 4 bases, and 14 bases stayed unmatched. The CDR3 contains 16 residues. The V gene's germline CDR1 is MGHDK and CDR2 SYGVNS. The CDR3 sequence: CASSFEGADPKYEQYF. CDR3 DNA sequence: TGTGCCAGCAGTTTTGAGGGGGCAGATCCAAAATACGAGCAGTACTTC.

The count of this clone is one. This specimen includes other DNA sequences encoding the same CDR3. The rearrangement uses TRBV4-1 and TRBJ1-2; D gene unclear. The germline V and J ends were trimmed by 0 bases and 2 bases, with 7 bases remaining between them. CDR1 is MGHRA and CDR2 is YSYEKL in the germline V gene. The CDR3 consists of 14 residues. CDR3 coding DNA: TGCGCCAGCAGCCAAGATTTGGCGAACTATGGCTACACCTTC. This translates into CASSQDLANYGYTF.

This chain connects TRBV30 to TRBJ1-1; 7 bases map to TRBD1. The V and J ends lost 5 bases and 1 base, in that order; junction bases with no gene match: 4. Looked up from germline, CDR1 is GTSNPN and CDR2 is SVGIG (reference sequence). The CDR3 contains 13 residues. This CDR3 is CAWGTAPNTEAFF. CDR3 nucleotide sequence: TGTGCCTGGGGGACAGCGCCGAACACTGAAGCTTTCTTT.

V is TRBV6-5 and J is TRBJ1-4, with D maybe TRBD1 (6 bases). V was shortened by 6 bases and J by 11 bases, with 19 bases between the two germline ends. Germline CDR1 MNHEY, CDR2 SVGAGI. The CDR3 consists of 14 residues. The CDR3 is CASRPTGSSGKLFF. The CDR3 DNA reads TGTGCCAGCAGGCCAACAGGGAGTTCGGGGAAACTGTTTTTT.

This chain uses TRBV7-2 with TRBJ2-2; D might be TRBD2 (5 bases). V was shortened by 11 bases and J by 0 bases, with 10 bases between the two germline ends. This CDR3 comprises 13 residues. Germline-derived CDR1 and CDR2 are SGHTA and FQGNSA. CDR3 residues: CADGLPNTGELFF. DNA for the CDR3: TGTGCCGATGGACTCCCGAACACCGGGGAGCTGTTTTTT.

The chain is built from TRBV4-2 and TRBJ1-1; D unresolved. V was shortened by 1 base and J by 0 bases, with 12 bases between the two germline ends. The CDR3 sequence is 16 residues long. The germline V gene has CDR1 LGHNA and CDR2 YNFKEQ. The CDR3 loop is CASSQVPDRLNTEAFF. The CDR3 nucleotides read TGTGCCAGCAGCCAAGTCCCGGACCGTTTGAACACTGAAGCTTTCTTT.

The J gene is TRBJ1-4, the V gene TRBV28, with unresolved D. V shed 1 base and J shed 7 bases, with 13 bases lying between them. There are 15 residues in the CDR3. Germline CDR1 and CDR2: MDHEN and SYDVKM. As DNA, the CDR3 is TGTGCCAGCAGTTTATTACCGAGACCCATTGAAAAACTGTTTTTT. This sequence encodes CASSLLPRPIEKLFF.

J is TRBJ2-3 and V is TRBV30; D might be TRBD1 (6 bases). CDR1 and CDR2 (germline): GTSNPN, SVGIG (reference sequence). There are 15 residues in the CDR3. V was trimmed by 2 bases and J by 3 bases, leaving 15 bases between them. The CDR3 protein is CAWSYQGRKTDTQYF. CDR3 bases: TGTGCCTGGAGTTACCAGGGGAGAAAGACAGATACGCAGTATTTT. The variable domain in full, with the rest retrieved from reference TRBV30 and TRBJ2-3, is SQTIHQWPATLVQPVGSPLSLECTVEGTSNPNLYWYRQAAGRGLQLLFYSVGIGQISSEVPQNLSASRPQDRQFILSSKKLLLSDSGFYLCAWSYQGRKTDTQYFGPGTRLTVL.